This T cell receptor beta chain came from a study of beta chain features in type 1 diabetes (dated by TCRdb to between 2017 and 2018). Concerning the study at large: Patients and healthy donors did not differ in mean age, gender distribution, total cell number or subset yield. The study compared TCRB repertoires of sorted circulating CD4+ T cell subsets between recently diagnosed type 1 diabetes patients and matched healthy donors. Regulatory and stem cell-like memory subsets were isolated from only 8 patients and 8 healthy donors, whereas naive and central memory subsets came from all 28 donors. A total of over 95,000,000 sorted cells were examined across all samples, and RNA yield correlated strongly with the number of cells per subset.

The CDR3 measures 12 amino acids from cysteine to phenylalanine. Only the CDR3 part of the read is kept: 36 bases, read in frame from the first base. The junction carries 8 bases between V and J, which are trimmed by 8 bases and 1 base respectively. CDR1 and CDR2, per the germline V gene (reference sequence), are SGHAT and FQDESV. The entire amount of isolated RNA was reverse transcribed using the High Capacity cDNA Reverse Transcription Kit, so the sequenced TCRB transcripts were expressed ones. Deep immunoSEQ sequencing was performed on naive, central memory and regulatory T cell samples, with an average of roughly 3.5 million total reads per sample. Sorted cells were lysed in RLT buffer, and RNA was extracted using DNase-treated RNeasy Micro or Mini kits according to cell number. Each cell subset was processed separately to prevent cross-contamination, with patient and healthy donor samples processed together. Using the immunoSEQ multiplex PCR, TCRB sequences were amplified from cDNA into 87-bp fragments spanning the CDR3 region. Amplicons were sequenced on the Illumina HiSeq platform. The published analysis was carried out like this. PCR bias was computationally corrected using synthetic template baselines, reads within Hamming distance 2 were collapsed, and singletons that could not be merged were discarded. Reads were aligned to IMGT to assign V, D and J genes, CDR3 length, and insertions or deletions at six rearrangement sites. Within each subset, clonotype counts were normalized to the number of sorted cells before true diversity and Gini coefficients were calculated with the tcR R package. Repertoire sharing was quantified using the overlap coefficient calculated on TCRB nucleotide sequences. Out-of-frame TCRB sequences from naive cells were analyzed to stand in for the pre-selection repertoire. TCRdb retrieved this table from immuneACCESS and kept in-frame rearrangements only. Not all clones are present; in checked studies, unresolved V genes account for under half, and no reason is known for the remainder. The V and J calls and the clone size are those of that table, but D and trimming were determined from the DNA. Here the sample has just over 600,000 clones; roughly a sixth occur a single time. The ten largest clones capture about 0.087% of the sample.

In regard to this clone: There is no known antigen for this receptor. No much larger clonotype is one base removed from it; base qualities were not supplied.

From each donor, a single peripheral blood sample of approximately 120 mL on average was drawn into heparinised tubes. Naive, central memory, regulatory and stem cell-like memory CD4+ T cells were sorted on a BD FACSAria II using a panel including CD45RO, CCR7, CD25, CD127, CD95 and CD27. Every sorted population had a purity above 95%. PBMCs were isolated immediately by Lymphoprep density gradient centrifugation and stained directly without culture. So that batch effects would be minimized, each experiment stained and sorted samples in pairs, pairing one healthy donor with one patient. General study outcomes and caveats: The naive, central memory and regulatory TCRB repertoires appeared to resemble one another more closely among patients than among healthy donors. A moderate but significant shortening of TCRB CDR3 length was observed in type 1 diabetes patients in all four CD4+ subsets. Because cDNA was sequenced instead of genomic DNA, activated cells with high expression could be over-represented, although the groups did not differ in activation or CD3 levels. Patients with type 1 diabetes made fewer insertions and deleted more nucleotides at VDJ recombination sites, implying thymic rearrangement abnormalities. Shorter templates might have been favored by PCR, but patient and control samples were amplified and corrected together, so both groups would have been affected equally by any skew. HLA sub-analyses involved small numbers of individuals, so any influence of HLA type on TCRB rearrangement remained unresolved.

The receptor was isolated from a man between 18 and 29 years old in good health. The receptor chain draws on TRBV11-1 and TRBJ2-5; matching of 6 bases hints at TRBD2 as the D gene. Material: naive CD4+ T cells from blood. Explained via the paper, the cell subset or site label denotes: true naive CD4+ T cells. CDR3 protein: CASLGGQETQYF. The sequenced DNA is TGTGCCAGCCTCGGGGGCCAAGAGACCCAGTACTTC.